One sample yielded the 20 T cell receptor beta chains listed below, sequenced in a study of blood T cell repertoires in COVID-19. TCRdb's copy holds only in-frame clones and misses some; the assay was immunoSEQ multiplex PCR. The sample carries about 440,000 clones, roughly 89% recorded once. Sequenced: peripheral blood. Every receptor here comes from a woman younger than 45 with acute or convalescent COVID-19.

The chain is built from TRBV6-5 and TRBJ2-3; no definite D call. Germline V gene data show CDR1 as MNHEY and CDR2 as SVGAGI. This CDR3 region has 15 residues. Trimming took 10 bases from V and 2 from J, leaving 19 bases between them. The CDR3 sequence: CATPTSKILTDTQYF. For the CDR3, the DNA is TGTGCCACCCCGACTTCCAAGATACTCACAGATACGCAGTATTTT.

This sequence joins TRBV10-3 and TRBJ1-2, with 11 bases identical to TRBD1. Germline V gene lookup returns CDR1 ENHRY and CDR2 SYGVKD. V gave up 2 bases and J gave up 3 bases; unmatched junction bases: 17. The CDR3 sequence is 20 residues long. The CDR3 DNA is TGTGCCATCAGTGAGAGGACAGGGGGCCGCTTTGCGGCCAGACACTATGGCTACACCTTC. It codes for CAISERTGGRFAARHYGYTF.

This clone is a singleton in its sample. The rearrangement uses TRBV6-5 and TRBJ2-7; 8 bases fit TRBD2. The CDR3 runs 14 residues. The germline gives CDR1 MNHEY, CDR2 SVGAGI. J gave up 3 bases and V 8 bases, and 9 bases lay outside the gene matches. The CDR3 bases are TGTGCCAGCTTTTCCGGGGGGGCGGACTACGAGCAGTACTTC. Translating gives CASFSGGADYEQYF.

CDR3 coding DNA: TGTGCCAGCAGTCCCACCCAGGGACTAGGAGAGACCCAGTACTTC. This gives the protein CASSPTQGLGETQYF. The rearrangement joins TRBV6-5 to TRBJ2-5, with 8 positions matching TRBD2. The CDR3 loop spans 15 amino acids. The ends lost 5 bases at V and 4 bases at J; junction bases unmatched: 9. Germline CDR1 MNHEY, CDR2 SVGAGI.

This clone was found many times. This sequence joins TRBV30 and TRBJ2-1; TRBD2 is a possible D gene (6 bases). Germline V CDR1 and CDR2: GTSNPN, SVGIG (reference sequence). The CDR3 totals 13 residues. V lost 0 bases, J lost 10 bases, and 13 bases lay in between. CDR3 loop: CAWSVGWGREQFF. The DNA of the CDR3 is TGTGCCTGGAGTGTTGGGTGGGGGAGGGAGCAGTTCTTC.

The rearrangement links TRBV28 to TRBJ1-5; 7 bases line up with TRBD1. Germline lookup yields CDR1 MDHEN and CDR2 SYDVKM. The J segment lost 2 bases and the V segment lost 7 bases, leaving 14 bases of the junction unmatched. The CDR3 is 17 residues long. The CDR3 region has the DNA TGTGCCAGCACCCAAATGGGCAGGGGGACGGGCAATCAGCCCCAGCATTTT. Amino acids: CASTQMGRGTGNQPQHF.

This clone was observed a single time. DNA of the CDR3: TGTGCCAGCAGCATTAGCGGGAGCTCCTACAATGAGCAGTTCTTC. Translating it yields CASSISGSSYNEQFF. V usage is TRBV11-1 and J usage is TRBJ2-1, with TRBD2 matching 9 bases. This CDR3 is 15 amino acids long. From germline, CDR1 is SGHAT and CDR2 FQDESV (reference sequence). The V segment lost 5 bases and the J segment 0 bases; nucleotides outside the gene matches: 2.

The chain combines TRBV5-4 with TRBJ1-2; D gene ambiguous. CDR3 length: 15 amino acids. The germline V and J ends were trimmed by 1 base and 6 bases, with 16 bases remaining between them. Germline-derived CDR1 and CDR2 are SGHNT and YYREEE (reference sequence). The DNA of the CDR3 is TGTGCCAGCAGCTTGTCTAGGGAGGCTGCGGATGGCTACACCTTC. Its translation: CASSLSREAADGYTF.

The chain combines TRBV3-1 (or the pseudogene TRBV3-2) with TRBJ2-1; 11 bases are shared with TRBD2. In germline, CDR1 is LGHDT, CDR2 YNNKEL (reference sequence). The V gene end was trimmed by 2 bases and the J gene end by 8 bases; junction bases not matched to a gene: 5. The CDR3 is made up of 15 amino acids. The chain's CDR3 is CASSQLAGGPYEQFF. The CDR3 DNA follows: TGTGCCAGCAGCCAATTAGCGGGGGGGCCTTATGAGCAGTTCTTC.

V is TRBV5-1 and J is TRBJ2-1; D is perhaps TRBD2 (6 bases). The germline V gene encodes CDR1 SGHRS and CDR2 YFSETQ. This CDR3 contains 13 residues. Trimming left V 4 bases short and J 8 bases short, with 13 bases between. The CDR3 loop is CASSVAGGHEQFF. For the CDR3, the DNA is TGCGCCAGCAGCGTCGCCGGGGGTCATGAGCAGTTCTTC.

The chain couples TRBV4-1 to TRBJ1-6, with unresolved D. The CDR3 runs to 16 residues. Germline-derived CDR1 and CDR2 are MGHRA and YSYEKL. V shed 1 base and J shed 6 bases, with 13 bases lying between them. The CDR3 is CASSQVGGPLNSPLHF. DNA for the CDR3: TGCGCCAGCAGCCAAGTTGGCGGGCCCCTTAATTCACCCCTCCACTTT.

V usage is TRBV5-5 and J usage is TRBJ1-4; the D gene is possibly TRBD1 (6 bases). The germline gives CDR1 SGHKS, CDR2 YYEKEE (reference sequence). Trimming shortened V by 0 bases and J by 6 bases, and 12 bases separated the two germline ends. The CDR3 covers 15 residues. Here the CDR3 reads CASSLVGTRDEKLFF. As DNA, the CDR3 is TGTGCCAGCAGCTTGGTTGGGACAAGGGATGAAAAACTGTTTTTT.

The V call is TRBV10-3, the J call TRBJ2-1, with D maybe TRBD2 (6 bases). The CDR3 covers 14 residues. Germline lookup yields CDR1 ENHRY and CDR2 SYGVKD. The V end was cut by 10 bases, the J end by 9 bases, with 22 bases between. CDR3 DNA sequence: TGTGCCACCCAGATCGCCCGGGACTCGCGTGAGCAGTTCTTC. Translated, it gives CATQIARDSREQFF.

The CDR3 region is CASSLRVSGTRPQPQHF. In nucleotides, the CDR3 is TGTGCCAGCAGTTTAAGGGTCTCGGGGACACGGCCACAGCCCCAGCATTTT. The J gene is TRBJ1-5, the V gene TRBV28, with a possible D match to TRBD1 (6 bases). The V gene lost 2 bases and the J gene lost 7 bases, with 21 bases spanning the gap. In germline, CDR1 is MDHEN, CDR2 SYDVKM. The CDR3 is 17 residues long.

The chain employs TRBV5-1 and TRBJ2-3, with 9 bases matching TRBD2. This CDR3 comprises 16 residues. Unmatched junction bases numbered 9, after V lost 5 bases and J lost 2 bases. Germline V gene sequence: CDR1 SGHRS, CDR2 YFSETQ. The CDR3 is CASRPRLADYTDTQYF. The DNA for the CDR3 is TGCGCCAGCAGACCCCGACTAGCGGATTACACAGATACGCAGTATTTT.

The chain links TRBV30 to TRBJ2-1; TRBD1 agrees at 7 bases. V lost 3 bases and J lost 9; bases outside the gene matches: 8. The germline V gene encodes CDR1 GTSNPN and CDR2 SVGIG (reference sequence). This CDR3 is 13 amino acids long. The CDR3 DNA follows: TGTGCCTGGAGGCCTACAGGGGAAGGTGAGCAGTTCTTC. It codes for CAWRPTGEGEQFF.

CDR3: CASLPERNTEAFF. CDR3 DNA: TGTGCCAGCCTACCGGAGAGGAACACTGAAGCTTTCTTT. The chain combines TRBV2 with TRBJ1-1, with D hard to call. V was shortened by 8 bases and J by 1 base, with 11 bases between the two germline ends. Germline V CDR1 and CDR2: SNHLY, FYNNEI. The CDR3 sequence is 13 residues long.

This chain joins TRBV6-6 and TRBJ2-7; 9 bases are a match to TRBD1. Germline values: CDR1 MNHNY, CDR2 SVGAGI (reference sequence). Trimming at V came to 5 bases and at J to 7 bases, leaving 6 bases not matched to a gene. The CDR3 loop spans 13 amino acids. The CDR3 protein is CASSLGQGLEQYF. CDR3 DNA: TGTGCCAGCAGTCTGGGACAGGGTCTAGAGCAGTACTTC.

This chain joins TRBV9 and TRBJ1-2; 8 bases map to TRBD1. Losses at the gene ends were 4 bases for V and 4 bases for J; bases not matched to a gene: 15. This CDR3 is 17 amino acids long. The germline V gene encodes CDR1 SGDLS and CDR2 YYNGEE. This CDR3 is CASSYGQGRSSGYGYTF. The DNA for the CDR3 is TGTGCCAGCAGCTACGGACAGGGACGGTCTTCGGGCTATGGCTACACCTTC.

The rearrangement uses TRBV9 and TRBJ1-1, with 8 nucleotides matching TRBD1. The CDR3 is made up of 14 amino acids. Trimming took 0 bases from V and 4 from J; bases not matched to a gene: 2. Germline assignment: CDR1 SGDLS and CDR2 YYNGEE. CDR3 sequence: CASSVDTGGTEAFF. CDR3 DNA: TGTGCCAGCAGCGTAGATACAGGGGGCACTGAAGCTTTCTTT.